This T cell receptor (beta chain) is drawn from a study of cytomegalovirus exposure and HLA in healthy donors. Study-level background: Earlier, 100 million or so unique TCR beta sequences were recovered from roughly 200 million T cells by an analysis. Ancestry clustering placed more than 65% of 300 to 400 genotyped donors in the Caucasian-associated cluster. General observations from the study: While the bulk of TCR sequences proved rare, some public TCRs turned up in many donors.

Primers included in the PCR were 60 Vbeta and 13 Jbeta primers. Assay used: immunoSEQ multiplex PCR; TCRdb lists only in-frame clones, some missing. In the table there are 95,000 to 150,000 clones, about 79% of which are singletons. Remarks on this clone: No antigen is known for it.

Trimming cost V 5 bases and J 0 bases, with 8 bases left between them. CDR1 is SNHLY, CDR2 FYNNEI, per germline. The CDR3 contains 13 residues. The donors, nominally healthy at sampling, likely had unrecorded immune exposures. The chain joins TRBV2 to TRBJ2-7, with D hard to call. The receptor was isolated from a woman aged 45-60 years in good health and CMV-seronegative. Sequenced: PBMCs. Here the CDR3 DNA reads TGTGCCAGCAGTCCCTGGAGCTCCTACGAGCAGTACTTC. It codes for CASSPWSSYEQYF.